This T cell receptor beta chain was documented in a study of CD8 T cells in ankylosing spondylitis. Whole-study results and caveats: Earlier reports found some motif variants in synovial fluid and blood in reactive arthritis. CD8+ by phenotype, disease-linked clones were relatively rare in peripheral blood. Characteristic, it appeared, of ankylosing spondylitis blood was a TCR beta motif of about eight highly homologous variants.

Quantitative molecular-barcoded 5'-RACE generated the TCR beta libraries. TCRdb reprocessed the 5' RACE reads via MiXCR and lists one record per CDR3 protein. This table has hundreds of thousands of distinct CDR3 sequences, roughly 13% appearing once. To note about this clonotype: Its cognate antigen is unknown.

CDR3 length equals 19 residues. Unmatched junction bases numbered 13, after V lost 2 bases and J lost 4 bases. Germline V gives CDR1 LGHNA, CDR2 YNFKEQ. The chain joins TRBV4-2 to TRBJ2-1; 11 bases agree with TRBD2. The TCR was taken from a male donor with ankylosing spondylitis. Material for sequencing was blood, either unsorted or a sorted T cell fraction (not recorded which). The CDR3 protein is CASSQRSGWTSGRYNEQFF. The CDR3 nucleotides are TGTGCCAGCAGCCAAAGAAGTGGGTGGACTAGCGGGCGGTACAATGAGCAGTTCTTC.